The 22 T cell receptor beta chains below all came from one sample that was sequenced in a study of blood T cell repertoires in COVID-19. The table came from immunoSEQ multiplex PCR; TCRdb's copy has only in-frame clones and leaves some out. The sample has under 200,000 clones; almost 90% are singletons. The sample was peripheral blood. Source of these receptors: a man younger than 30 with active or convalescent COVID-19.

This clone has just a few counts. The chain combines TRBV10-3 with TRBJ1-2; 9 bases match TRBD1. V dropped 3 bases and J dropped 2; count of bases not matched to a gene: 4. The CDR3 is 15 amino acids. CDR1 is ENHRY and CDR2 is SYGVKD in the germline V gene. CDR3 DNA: TGTGCCATCAGTGACTTACAGGGGGCGAACTATGGCTACACCTTC. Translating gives CAISDLQGANYGYTF.

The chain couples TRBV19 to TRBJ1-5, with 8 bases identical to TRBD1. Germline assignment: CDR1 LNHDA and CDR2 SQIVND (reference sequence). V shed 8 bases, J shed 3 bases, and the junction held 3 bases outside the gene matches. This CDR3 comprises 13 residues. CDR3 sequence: CASQGANNQPQHF. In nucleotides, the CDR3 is TGTGCCAGTCAGGGGGCCAACAATCAGCCCCAGCATTTT.

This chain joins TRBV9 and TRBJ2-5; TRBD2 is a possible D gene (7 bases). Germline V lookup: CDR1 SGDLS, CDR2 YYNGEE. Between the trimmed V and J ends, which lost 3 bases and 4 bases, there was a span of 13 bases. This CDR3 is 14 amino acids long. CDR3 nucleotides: TGTGCCAGCAGCGCCGGACTAGGGGGAGAGACCCAGTACTTC. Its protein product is CASSAGLGGETQYF.

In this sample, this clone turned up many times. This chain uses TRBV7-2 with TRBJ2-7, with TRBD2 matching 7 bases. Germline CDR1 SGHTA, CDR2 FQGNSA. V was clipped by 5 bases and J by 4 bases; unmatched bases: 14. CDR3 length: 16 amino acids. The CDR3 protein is CASSPRLWGGGYEQYF. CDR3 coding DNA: TGTGCCAGCAGCCCCAGGTTATGGGGGGGAGGTTACGAGCAGTACTTC.

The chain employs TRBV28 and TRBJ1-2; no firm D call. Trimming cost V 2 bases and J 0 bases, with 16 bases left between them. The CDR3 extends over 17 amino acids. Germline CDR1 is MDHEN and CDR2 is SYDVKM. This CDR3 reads CASSLEGLSVANYGYTF. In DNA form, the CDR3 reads TGTGCCAGCAGTTTAGAGGGCTTATCAGTGGCTAACTATGGCTACACCTTC.

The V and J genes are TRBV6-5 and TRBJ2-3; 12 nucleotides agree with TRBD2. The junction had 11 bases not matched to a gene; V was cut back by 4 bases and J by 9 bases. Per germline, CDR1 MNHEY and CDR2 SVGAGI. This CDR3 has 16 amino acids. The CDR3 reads CASSWSSGGGFKTQYF. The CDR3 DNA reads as TGTGCCAGCAGTTGGTCTAGCGGGGGGGGGTTCAAGACGCAGTATTTT.

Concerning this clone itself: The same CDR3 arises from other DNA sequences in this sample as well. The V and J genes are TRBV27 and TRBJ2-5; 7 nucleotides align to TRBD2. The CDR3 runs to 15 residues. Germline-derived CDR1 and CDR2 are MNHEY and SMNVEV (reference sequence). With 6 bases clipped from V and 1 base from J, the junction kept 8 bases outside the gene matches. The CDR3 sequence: CASRRGTGSQETQYF. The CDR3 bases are TGTGCCAGCAGGCGGGGGACGGGCAGCCAAGAGACCCAGTACTTC.

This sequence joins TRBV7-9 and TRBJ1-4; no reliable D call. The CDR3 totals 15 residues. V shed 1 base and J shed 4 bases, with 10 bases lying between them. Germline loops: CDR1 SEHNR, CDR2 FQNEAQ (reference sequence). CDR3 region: CASSLVSGGNEKLFF. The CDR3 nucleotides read TGTGCCAGCAGCTTAGTATCTGGAGGTAATGAAAAACTGTTTTTT.

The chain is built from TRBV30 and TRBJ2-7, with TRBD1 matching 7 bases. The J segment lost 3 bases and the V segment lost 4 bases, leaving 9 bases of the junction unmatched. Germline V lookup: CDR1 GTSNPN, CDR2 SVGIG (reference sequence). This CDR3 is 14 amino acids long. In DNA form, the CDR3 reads TGTGCCTGGACCCGAGGGGGACAGAGCTACGAGCAGTACTTC. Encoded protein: CAWTRGGQSYEQYF.

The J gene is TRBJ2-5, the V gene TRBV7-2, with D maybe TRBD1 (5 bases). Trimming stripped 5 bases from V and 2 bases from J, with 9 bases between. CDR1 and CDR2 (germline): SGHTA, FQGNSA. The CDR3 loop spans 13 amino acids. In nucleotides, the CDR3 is TGTGCCAGCAGCCGTGACAGTCAAGAGACCCAGTACTTC. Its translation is CASSRDSQETQYF.

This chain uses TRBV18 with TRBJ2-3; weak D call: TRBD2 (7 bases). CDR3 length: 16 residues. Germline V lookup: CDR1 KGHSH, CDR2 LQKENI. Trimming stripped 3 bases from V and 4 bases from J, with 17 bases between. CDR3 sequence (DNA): TGTGCCAGCTCACCGGACGTTGCGGGGGCGGCAGATACGCAGTATTTT. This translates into CASSPDVAGAADTQYF.

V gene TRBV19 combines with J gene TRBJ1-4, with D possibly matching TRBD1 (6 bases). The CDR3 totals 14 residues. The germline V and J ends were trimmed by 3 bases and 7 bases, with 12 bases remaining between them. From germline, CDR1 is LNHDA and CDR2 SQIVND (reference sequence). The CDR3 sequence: CASSIDRRTEKLFF. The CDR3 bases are TGTGCCAGTAGTATTGACAGGAGAACTGAAAAACTGTTTTTT.

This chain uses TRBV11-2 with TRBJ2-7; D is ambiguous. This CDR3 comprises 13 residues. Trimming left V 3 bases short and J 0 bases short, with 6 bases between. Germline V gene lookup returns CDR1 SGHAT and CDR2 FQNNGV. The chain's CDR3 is CASSFRSSYEQYF. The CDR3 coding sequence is TGTGCCAGCAGCTTTAGGAGCTCCTACGAGCAGTACTTC.

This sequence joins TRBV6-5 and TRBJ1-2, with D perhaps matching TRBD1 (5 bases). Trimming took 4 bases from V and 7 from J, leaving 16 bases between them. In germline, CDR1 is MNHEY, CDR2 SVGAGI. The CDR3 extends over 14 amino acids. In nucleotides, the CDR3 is TGTGCCAGCAGTTTGGCTGGGACTTTTGGTGGCTACACCTTC. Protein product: CASSLAGTFGGYTF.

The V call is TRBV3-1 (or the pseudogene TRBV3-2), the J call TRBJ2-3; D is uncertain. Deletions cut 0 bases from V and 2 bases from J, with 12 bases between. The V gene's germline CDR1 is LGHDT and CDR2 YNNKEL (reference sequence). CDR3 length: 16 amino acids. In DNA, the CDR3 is TGTGCCAGCAGCCAAGAGTTGGGTAGCAACACAGATACGCAGTATTTT. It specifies CASSQELGSNTDTQYF.

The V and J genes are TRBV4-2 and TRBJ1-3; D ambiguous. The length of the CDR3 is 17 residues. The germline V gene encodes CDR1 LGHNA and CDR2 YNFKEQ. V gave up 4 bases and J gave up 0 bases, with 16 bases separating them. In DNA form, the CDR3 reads TGTGCCAGCAGCCCCGTTTCCGGCCGGGACTCTGGAAACACCATATATTTT. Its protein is CASSPVSGRDSGNTIYF.

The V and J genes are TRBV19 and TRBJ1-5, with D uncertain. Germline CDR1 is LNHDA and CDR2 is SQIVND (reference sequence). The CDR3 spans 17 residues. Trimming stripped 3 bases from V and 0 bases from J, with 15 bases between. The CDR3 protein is CASSIGDGSYSNQPQHF. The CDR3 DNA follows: TGTGCCAGTAGTATTGGAGACGGTTCTTATAGCAATCAGCCCCAGCATTTT.

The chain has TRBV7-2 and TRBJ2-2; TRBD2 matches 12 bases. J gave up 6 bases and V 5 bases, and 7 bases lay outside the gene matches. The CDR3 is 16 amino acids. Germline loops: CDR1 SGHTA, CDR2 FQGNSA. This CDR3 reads CASSLTSGRRSGELFF. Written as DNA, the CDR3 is TGTGCCAGCAGCCTTACTAGCGGGAGGAGATCCGGGGAGCTGTTTTTT.

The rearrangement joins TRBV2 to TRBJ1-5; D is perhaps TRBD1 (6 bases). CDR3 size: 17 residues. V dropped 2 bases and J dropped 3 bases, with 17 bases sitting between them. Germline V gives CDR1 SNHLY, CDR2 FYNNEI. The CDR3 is CASSERVAGVLNQPQHF. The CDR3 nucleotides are TGTGCCAGCAGTGAAAGGGTTGCAGGGGTCCTCAATCAGCCCCAGCATTTT.

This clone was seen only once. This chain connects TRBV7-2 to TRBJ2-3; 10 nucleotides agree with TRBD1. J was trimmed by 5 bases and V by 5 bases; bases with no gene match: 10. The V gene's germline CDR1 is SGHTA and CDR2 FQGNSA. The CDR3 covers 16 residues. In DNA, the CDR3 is TGTGCCAGCAGCATTGTGGACAGGGGGGCCGGAGATACGCAGTATTTT. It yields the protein CASSIVDRGAGDTQYF.

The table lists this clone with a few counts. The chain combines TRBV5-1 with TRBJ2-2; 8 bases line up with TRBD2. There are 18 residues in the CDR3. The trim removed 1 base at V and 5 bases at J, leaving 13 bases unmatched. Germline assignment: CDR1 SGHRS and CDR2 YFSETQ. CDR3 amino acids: CASSLRPSGSKTTGELFF. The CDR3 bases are TGCGCCAGCAGCTTGCGGCCTAGCGGGTCGAAGACTACCGGGGAGCTGTTTTTT.

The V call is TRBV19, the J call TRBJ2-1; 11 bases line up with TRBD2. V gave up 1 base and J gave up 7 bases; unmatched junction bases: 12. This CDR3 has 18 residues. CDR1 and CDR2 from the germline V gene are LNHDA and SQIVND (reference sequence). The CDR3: CASSIATWLAGGGNEQFF. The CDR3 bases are TGTGCCAGTAGTATAGCCACCTGGCTAGCGGGGGGAGGAAATGAGCAGTTCTTC.